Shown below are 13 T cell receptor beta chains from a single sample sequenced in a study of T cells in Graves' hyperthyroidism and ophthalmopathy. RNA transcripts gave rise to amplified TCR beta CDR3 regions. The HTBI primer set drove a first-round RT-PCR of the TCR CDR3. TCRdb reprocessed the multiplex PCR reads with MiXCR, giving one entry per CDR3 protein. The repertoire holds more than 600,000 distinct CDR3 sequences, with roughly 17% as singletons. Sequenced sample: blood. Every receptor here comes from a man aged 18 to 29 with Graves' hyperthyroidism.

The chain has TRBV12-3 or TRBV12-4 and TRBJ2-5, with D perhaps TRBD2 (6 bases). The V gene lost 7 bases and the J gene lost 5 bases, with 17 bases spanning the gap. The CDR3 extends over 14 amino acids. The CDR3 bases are TGTGCCAGCACCGAGGAGGGTCAGGGCGAGACCCAGTACTTC. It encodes CASTEEGQGETQYF.

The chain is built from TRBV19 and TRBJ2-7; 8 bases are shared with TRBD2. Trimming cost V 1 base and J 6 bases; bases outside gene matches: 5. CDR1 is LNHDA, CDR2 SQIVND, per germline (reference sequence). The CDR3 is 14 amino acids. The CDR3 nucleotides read TGTGCCAGTAGTATAGGCGGGGGGCGCTTCGAGCAGTACTTC. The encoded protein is CASSIGGGRFEQYF.

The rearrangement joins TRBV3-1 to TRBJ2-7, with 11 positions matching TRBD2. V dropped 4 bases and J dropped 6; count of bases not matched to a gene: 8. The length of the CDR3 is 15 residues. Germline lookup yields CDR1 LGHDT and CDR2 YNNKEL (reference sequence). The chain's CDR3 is CASSPYSGRASEQYF. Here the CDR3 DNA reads TGTGCCAGCAGCCCATATAGCGGGAGGGCCTCCGAGCAGTACTTC.

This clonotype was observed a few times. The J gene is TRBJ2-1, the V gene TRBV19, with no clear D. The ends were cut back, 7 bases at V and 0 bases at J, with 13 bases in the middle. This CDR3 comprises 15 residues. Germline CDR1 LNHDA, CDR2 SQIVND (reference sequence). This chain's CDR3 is CASTSDGFSYNEQFF. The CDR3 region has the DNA TGTGCCAGTACCTCGGATGGTTTCTCCTACAATGAGCAGTTCTTC.

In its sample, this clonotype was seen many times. CDR3 nucleotides: TGTGCCAGCAGTACATACGGGAGGGAGAATGAGCAGTTCTTC. Translated, it gives CASSTYGRENEQFF. J is TRBJ2-1 and V is TRBV2; 8 bases map to TRBD2. The CDR3 is 14 amino acids. Germline-derived CDR1 and CDR2 are SNHLY and FYNNEI. V lost 5 bases, J lost 7 bases, and 7 bases stayed unmatched.

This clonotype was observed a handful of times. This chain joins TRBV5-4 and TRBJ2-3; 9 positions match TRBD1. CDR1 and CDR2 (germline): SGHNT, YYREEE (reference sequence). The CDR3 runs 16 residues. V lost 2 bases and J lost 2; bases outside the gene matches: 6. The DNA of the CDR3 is TGTGCCAGCAGCTTAGGGACAGGGAAGTTCACAGATACGCAGTATTTT. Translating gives CASSLGTGKFTDTQYF.

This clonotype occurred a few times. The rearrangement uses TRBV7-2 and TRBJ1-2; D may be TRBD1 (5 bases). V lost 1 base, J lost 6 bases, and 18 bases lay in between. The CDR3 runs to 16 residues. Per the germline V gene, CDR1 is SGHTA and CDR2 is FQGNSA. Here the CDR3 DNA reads TGTGCCAGCAGCTTAGTTTCAGTAGGGACCTCTAATGGCTACACCTTC. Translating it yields CASSLVSVGTSNGYTF.

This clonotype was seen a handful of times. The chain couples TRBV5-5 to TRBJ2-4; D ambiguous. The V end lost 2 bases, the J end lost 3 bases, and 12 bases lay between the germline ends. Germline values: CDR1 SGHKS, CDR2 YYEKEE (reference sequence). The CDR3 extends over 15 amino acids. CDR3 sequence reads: CASSFRVGIKNIQYF. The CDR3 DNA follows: TGTGCCAGCAGCTTCCGAGTGGGGATCAAAAACATTCAGTACTTC.

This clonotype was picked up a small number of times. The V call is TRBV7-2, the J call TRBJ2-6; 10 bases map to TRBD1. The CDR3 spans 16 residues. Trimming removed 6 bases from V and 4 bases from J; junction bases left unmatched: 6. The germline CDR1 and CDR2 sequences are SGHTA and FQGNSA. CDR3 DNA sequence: TGTGCCAGCAGGAGGACAGGGGGAGAAGGGGCCAACGTCCTGACTTTC. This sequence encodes CASRRTGGEGANVLTF.

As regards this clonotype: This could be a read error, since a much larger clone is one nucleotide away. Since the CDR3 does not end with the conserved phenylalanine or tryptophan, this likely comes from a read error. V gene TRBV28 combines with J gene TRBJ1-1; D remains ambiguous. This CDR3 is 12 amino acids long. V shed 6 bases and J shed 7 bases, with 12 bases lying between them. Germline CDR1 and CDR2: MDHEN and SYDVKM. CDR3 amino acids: CASRLTAGEAFL. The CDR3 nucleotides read TGTGCCAGCAGACTCACAGCGGGTGAAGCTTTCCTT.

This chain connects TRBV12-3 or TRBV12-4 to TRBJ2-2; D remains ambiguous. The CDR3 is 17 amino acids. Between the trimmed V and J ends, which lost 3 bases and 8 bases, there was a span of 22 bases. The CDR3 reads CASSFVPASWDRGELFF. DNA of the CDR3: TGTGCCAGCAGTTTTGTTCCGGCGTCCTGGGATAGGGGGGAGCTGTTTTTT.

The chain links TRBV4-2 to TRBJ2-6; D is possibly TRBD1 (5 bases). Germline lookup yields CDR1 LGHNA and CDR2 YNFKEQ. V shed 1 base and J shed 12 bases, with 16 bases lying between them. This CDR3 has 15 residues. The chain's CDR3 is CASSQGGIPIGVLTF. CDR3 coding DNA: TGTGCCAGCAGCCAAGGGGGCATCCCCATCGGCGTCCTGACTTTC.

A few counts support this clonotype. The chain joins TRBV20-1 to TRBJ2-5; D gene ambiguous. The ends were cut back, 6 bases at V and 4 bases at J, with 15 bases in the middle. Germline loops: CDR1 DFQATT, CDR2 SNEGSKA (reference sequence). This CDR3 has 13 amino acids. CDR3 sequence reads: CSAPASLLETQYF. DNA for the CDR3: TGCAGTGCCCCCGCGTCCCTGCTAGAGACCCAGTACTTC.